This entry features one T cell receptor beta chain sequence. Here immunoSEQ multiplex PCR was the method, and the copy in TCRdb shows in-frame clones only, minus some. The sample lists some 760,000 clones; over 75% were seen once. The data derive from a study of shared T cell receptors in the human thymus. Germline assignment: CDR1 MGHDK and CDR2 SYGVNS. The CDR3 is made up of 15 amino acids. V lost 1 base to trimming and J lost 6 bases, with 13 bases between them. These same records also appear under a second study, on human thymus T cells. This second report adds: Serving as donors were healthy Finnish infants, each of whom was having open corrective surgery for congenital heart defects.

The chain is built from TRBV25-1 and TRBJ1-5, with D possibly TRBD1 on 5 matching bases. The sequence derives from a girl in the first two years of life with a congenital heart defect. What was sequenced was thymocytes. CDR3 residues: CASSESVGETQPQHF. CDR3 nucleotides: TGTGCCAGCAGTGAATCGGTAGGGGAAACTCAGCCCCAGCATTTT.